A selection of T cell receptor beta chains follows, all from one sample in a study of T cells after yellow fever vaccination. One entry per CDR3 protein results from TCRdb running MiXCR on the 5' RACE reads. The sample lists around 310,000 distinct CDR3 sequences, around 4.1% occurring once. Sequencing was performed on PBMCs, taken 5 days after the yellow fever booster vaccination. The source is a man in his late teens or twenties who received the YFV17D yellow fever vaccine. CDR3s include the opening cysteine and the closing phenylalanine or tryptophan. Fields, in order: D gene, V gene, J gene, clone size, CDR3 length, CDR3 DNA, CDR3 protein. A D gene is named only where the DNA matches it firmly. A clone size is listed for some rows: how often the clone was seen (once, few, many), or a class if it is expanded.

>NA|TRBV20-1|TRBJ2-2|many|13
TGCAGTGCTAGACAGGAGAACACCGGGGAGCTGTTTTTT
CSARQENTGELFF
>NA|TRBV5-1|TRBJ2-3|NA|15
TGCGCCAGCAGCGGCTCCGGGGCCTCGGGAGATACGCAGTATTTT
CASSGSGASGDTQYF
>NA|TRBV12-3/TRBV12-4|TRBJ2-2|many|13
TGTGCCAGCGGGCAAGCGAACACCGGGGAGCTGTTTTTT
CASGQANTGELFF
>TRBD1|TRBV5-4|TRBJ1-3|few|14
TGTGCCAGCAGCTTGCCAGGGGGCGGAAACACCATATATTTT
CASSLPGGGNTIYF
>NA|TRBV6-5|TRBJ2-7|once|13
TGTGCCAGCAGTTATGGCATTTACTACGAGCAGTACTTC
CASSYGIYYEQYF
>NA|TRBV18|TRBJ2-7|many|12
TGTGCCAGCTCACCAGTAAACCACGAGCAGTACTTC
CASSPVNHEQYF
>TRBD1|TRBV7-2|TRBJ1-1|NA|17
TGTGCCAGCAGCTACCGGGACAGGGGGCTGATGAACACTGAAGCTTTCTTT
CASSYRDRGLMNTEAFF
>NA|TRBV20-1|TRBJ1-6|NA|15
TGCAGTGCTCGAGGGGCAGGGCCCTATAATTCACCCCTCCACTTT
CSARGAGPYNSPLHF
>NA|TRBV5-1|TRBJ2-1|many|15
TGCGCCAGCAGCGGCACAGGGTCGGCCTACAATGAGCAGTTCTTC
CASSGTGSAYNEQFF
>NA|TRBV12-3/TRBV12-4|TRBJ2-5|many|15
TGTGCCAGCAGTTTAGGCGGACAGGCGGGGGAGACCCAGTACTTC
CASSLGGQAGETQYF
>TRBD2|TRBV20-1|TRBJ2-3|many|15
TGCAGTGCTAGAGATGGTAGCGGGGGGTCAGATACGCAGTATTTT
CSARDGSGGSDTQYF
>TRBD1|TRBV4-1|TRBJ1-2|few|15
TGCGCCAGCAGCCAAACACAGGGGACTTACTATGGCTACACCTTC
CASSQTQGTYYGYTF
>TRBD1|TRBV4-2|TRBJ2-7|many|16
TGTGCCAGCAGCCAAGCAGGAGGCACAGGGGTCGACGAGCAGTACTTC
CASSQAGGTGVDEQYF
>NA|TRBV27|TRBJ1-6|many|15
TGTGCCAGCAGTTTATCGTTGGGGCTCTATTCACCCCTCCACTTT
CASSLSLGLYSPLHF
>NA|TRBV28|TRBJ1-1|few|14
TGTGCCAGCACCAACCGGACGGGTAACACTGAAGCTTTCTTT
CASTNRTGNTEAFF
>NA|TRBV5-1|TRBJ2-7|NA|14
TGCGCCAGCAGCCTGTGGGACGGCCTCTACGAGCAGTACTTC
CASSLWDGLYEQYF
>NA|TRBV10-3|TRBJ2-3|NA|12
TGTGCCATCAGGGAAGGGGAAGATACGCAGTATTTT
CAIREGEDTQYF
>NA|TRBV27|TRBJ2-5|many|13
TGTGCCAGCAGTAAACGAACTCAAGAGACCCAGTACTTC
CASSKRTQETQYF
>NA|TRBV6-2/TRBV6-3|TRBJ2-5|few|15
TGTGCCAGCAGTTACTTGGAAAACTACCAAGAGACCCAGTACTTC
CASSYLENYQETQYF
>NA|TRBV3-1|TRBJ1-1|many|14
TGTGCCAGCAGCCAAGATCAACTGGCAACTGAAGCTTTCTTT
CASSQDQLATEAFF
>NA|TRBV5-1|TRBJ2-7|few|14
TGCGCCAGCAGCTTGGGTCGCTCTTGGGACGAGCAGTACTTC
CASSLGRSWDEQYF
>NA|TRBV4-1|TRBJ1-2|many|14
TGCGCCAGCAGCCAAGAAACACCGAACTATGGCTACACCTTC
CASSQETPNYGYTF
>NA|TRBV19|TRBJ1-1|NA|15
TGTGCCAGTAAAAACCCCGGGGGTAAGCACACTGAAGCTTTCTTT
CASKNPGGKHTEAFF
>TRBD2|TRBV19|TRBJ2-1|few|15
TGTGCCAGTATGAGCGGGGCCCCCCCCTACAATGAGCAGTTCTTC
CASMSGAPPYNEQFF
>NA|TRBV5-6|TRBJ2-2|NA|16
TGTGCCAGCAGCTGGTGGGGCGCCGAGGGCACCGGGGAGCTGTTTTTT
CASSWWGAEGTGELFF
>NA|TRBV27|TRBJ2-7|NA|13
TGTGCCAGCAGTTTCAGGGGCACCTACGAGCAGTACTTC
CASSFRGTYEQYF
>NA|TRBV15|TRBJ2-5|many|14
TGTGCCACCAGCAGAGATGACGCGGGGGAGACCCAGTACTTC
CATSRDDAGETQYF
>TRBD1|TRBV6-2/TRBV6-3|TRBJ1-1|few|13
TGTGCCAGCGGCCATGACAGGGGAACTGAAGCTTTCTTT
CASGHDRGTEAFF
>NA|TRBV30|TRBJ2-7|many|13
TGTGCCTGGAGTTCCCAGGCTGCCTACGAGCAGTACTTC
CAWSSQAAYEQYF
>NA|TRBV7-9|TRBJ2-5|NA|13
TGTGCCAGCAGCTTTTCGCCGGAGCGGACCCAGTACTTC
CASSFSPERTQYF
>NA|TRBV7-2|TRBJ1-1|NA|14
TGTGCCAGCAGGATGACAGAGGTAAACACTGAAGCTTTCTTT
CASRMTEVNTEAFF
>TRBD1|TRBV20-1|TRBJ1-4|many|14
TGCAGTACCATCACCAGAGGGGGCGTTGAAAAACTGTTTTTT
CSTITRGGVEKLFF
>TRBD2|TRBV10-3|TRBJ2-1|many|17
TGTGCCATCAGTGATCCCGAACTAGCGTACGATAACAATGAGCAGTTCTTC
CAISDPELAYDNNEQFF
>NA|TRBV6-6|TRBJ1-2|NA|16
TGTGCCAGCAGTTACGCAACAGGGTCCCCTTTCTATGGCTACACCTTC
CASSYATGSPFYGYTF
>NA|TRBV19|TRBJ2-7|many|14
TGTGCCAGTAGTATTCGCCCACTTGACAGCGAGCAGTACTTC
CASSIRPLDSEQYF
>TRBD1|TRBV5-1|TRBJ1-1|few|15
TGCGCCAGCAGCACCCAGGGACAGGGGAAGACTGAAGCTTTCTTT
CASSTQGQGKTEAFF
>TRBD2|TRBV4-3|TRBJ2-3|NA|17
TGCGCCAGCAGCCAAGATAAGGGACTAGCTCGCACAGATACGCAGTATTTT
CASSQDKGLARTDTQYF
>TRBD1|TRBV12-3/TRBV12-4|TRBJ2-7|many|14
TGTGCCAGCAGTTTAGGCAGGGGGCGTTACGAGCAGTACTTC
CASSLGRGRYEQYF
>NA|TRBV18|TRBJ2-1|many|13
TGTGCCAGCTCATTGGGCCAAAGCGATGAGCAGTTCTTC
CASSLGQSDEQFF
>NA|TRBV30|TRBJ1-2|many|12
TGTGCCTTCATGGGGACTAACTATGGCTACACCTTC
CAFMGTNYGYTF
>NA|TRBV5-1|TRBJ2-3|many|15
TGCGCCAGCAGGGGAGACAGCCGCATCACAGATACGCAGTATTTT
CASRGDSRITDTQYF
>NA|TRBV28|TRBJ2-7|NA|15
TGTGCCAGCAGTTTTACGGGGGACACGATCTACGAGCAGTACTTC
CASSFTGDTIYEQYF
>NA|TRBV24-1|TRBJ2-4|once|14
TGTGCCACCAGCCGCGGGGTTCCTGGCGGCATTCAGTACTTC
CATSRGVPGGIQYF
>NA|TRBV4-1|TRBJ1-1|NA|15
TGCGCCAGCAGCCATTTTAGAGTTGGCGGCACTGAAGCTTTCTTT
CASSHFRVGGTEAFF
>NA|TRBV4-1|TRBJ1-1|few|19
TGCGCCAGCAGCCAAGCTGCAGGGAGGAGCGATATTCTGGACACTGAAGCTTTCTTT
CASSQAAGRSDILDTEAFF
>NA|TRBV20-1|TRBJ2-2|NA|14
TGCAGTGCTAGGGTCCCCGGGTCCACCGGGGAGCTGTTTTTT
CSARVPGSTGELFF
>NA|TRBV7-2|TRBJ1-1|many|16
TGTGCCAGCAGCTTAGCCAACTTTGGTGGGAACACTGAAGCTTTCTTT
CASSLANFGGNTEAFF
>NA|TRBV15|TRBJ1-2|few|12
TGTGCCACCAGCCCCGCGGGGTGGGCCTACACCTTC
CATSPAGWAYTF
>NA|TRBV7-3|TRBJ1-6|few|14
TGTGCCAGCAGCCGCAGGAATGATAATTCACCCCTCCACTTT
CASSRRNDNSPLHF
>TRBD1|TRBV6-1|TRBJ2-5|NA|14
TGTGCCAGCAGGACAGGGGGAAGCCAAGAGACCCAGTACTTC
CASRTGGSQETQYF
>NA|TRBV12-3/TRBV12-4|TRBJ2-1|many|12
TGTGCCAGCACCTCGACAGTCCTTGAGCAGTTCTTC
CASTSTVLEQFF
>NA|TRBV20-1|TRBJ2-3|few|12
TGCAGTGCTACCTTTGGCGGGTATACGCAGTATTTT
CSATFGGYTQYF
>NA|TRBV7-2|TRBJ1-2|NA|12
TGTGCCAGCAGCTTAGGAATAGATGGCTACACCTTC
CASSLGIDGYTF
>TRBD2|TRBV9|TRBJ2-2|NA|16
TGTGCCAGCAGCGCGATCGGACTAGCGGGCGCCGGGGAGCTGTTTTTT
CASSAIGLAGAGELFF